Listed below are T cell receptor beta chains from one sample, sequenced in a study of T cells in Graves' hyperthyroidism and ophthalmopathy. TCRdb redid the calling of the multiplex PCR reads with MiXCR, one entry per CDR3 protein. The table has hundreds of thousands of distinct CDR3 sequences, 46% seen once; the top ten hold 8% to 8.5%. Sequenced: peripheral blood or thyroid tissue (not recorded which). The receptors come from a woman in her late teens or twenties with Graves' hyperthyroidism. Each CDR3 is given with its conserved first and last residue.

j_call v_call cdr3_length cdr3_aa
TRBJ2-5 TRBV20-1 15 CSARPLAEGWETQYF
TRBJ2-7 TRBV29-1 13 CSVGQGGNYEQYF
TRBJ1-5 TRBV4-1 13 CASRWTENQPQHF
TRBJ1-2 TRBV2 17 CASSGDTRATSRYGYTF
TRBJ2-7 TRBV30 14 CAWSPGTATYEQYF
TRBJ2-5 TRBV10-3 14 CAISDGHNQETQYF
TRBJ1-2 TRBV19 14 CASSMTVPLDGYTF
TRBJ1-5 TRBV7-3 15 CASSPGHASNQPQHF
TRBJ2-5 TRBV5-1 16 CASSHQDRGIQETQYF
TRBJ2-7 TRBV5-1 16 CASSLDFRDRDYEQYF
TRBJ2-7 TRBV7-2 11 CASSAEVEQYF
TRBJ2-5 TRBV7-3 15 CASSLERGRGETQYF
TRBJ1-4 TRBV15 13 CATSRGAGEKLFF
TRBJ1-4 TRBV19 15 CASSTTSRDGGKTVF
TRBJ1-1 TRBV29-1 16 CSAAGTGGFQDTEAFF
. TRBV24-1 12 CATSTGEVEQFF
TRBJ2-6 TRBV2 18 CASSEIGTGGSGANVLTF
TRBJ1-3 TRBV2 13 CASREDGGNTIYF
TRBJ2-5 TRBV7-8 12 CASSFKQRTQYF
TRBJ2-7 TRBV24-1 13 CATRDSGSYEQYF
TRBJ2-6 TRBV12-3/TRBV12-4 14 CASSFRGGGNVLTF
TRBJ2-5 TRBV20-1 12 CSAEGQGITQYF
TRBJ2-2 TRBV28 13 CASSFWGTGELFF
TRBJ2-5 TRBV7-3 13 CASSLSGGQPQYF
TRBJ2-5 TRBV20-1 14 CSARPTGILETQYF
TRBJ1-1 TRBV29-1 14 CSVETGGTNTEAFF
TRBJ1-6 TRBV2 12 CASSDNNSPLHF